This T cell receptor beta chain originates from a study of graft-versus-host responses after intestinal transplantation. Overall study context: Grafts were multivisceral, liver-intestinal, or isolated intestinal. Every recipient had anti-thymocyte globulin induction and 2 to 4 years of tacrolimus plus steroids. Overall study results and limits: Investigators detected GvH clones in recipient marrow, with some emerging earlier in ileum or blood. Elevated graft-versus-host to host-versus-graft clonal ratios in allografts were recorded for patients with graft-donor T cell macrochimerism.

The repertoire was sequenced with immunoSEQ multiplex PCR; TCRdb's copy has only in-frame clones and lacks some. The sample consists of over 55,000 clones, 80% to 95% of them appearing once. In regard to this clone: Its antigen remains unidentified. Its ends do not fully match the called genes, so a read error is possible.

Per germline, CDR1 SEHNR and CDR2 FQNEAQ (reference sequence). The CDR3 is 13 residues long. The material was unstimulated CD8+ T cells sorted from spleen or lymph node cells, obtained before intestinal transplant. The origin of this receptor is a human donor who received an intestinal transplant. V and J are TRBV7-9 and TRBJ2-5; D is possibly TRBD1 (6 bases). DNA of the CDR3: TGTGCCAGCAGCCCCAAAATCCCGACAGGTGTCAACTTC. Translated: CASSPKIPTGVNF.